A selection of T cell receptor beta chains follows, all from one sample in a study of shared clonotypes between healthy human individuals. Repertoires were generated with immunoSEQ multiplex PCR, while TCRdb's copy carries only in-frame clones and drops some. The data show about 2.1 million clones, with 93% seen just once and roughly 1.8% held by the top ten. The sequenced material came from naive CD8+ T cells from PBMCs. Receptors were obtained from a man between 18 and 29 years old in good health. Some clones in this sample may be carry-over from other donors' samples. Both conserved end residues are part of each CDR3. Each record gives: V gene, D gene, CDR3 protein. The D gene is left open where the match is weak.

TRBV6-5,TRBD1,CASSYSWDRAYNEQFF
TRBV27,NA,CASSLSNAGRNTIYF
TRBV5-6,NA,CASSLFGKSYEQYF
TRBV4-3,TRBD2,CASSQGTSGRAVTYEQYF
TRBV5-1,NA,CASGQGYGYTF
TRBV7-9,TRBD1,CASSSGTGNGYTF
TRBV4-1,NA,CASSQGAAIEQFF
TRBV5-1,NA,CASSLVPGADYGYTF
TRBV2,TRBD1,CASATGIYEQYF
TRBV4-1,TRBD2,CASSQAPKGLAGPGATDTQYF
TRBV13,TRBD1,CASSLGPGQGDYEQYF
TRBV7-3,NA,CASSLGPIWAGELFF
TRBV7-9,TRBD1,CASSPPGQGSGYTF
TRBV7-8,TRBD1,CASSLVGTGGNEQFF
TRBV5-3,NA,CARSFFPGRLGYGYTF
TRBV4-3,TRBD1,CASSRNYRGVGQPQHF
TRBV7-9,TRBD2,CASSPSGLAGVRNTGELFF
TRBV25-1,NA,CASSVWGEAFF
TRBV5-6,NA,CASSLDRATDTQYF
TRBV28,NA,CASSHAGLAFF
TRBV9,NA,CASSVGGSYNEQFF
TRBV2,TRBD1,CASSRTWDREGEQYF
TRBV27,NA,CASRPGTLIRLGNEKLFF
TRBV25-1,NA,CASLELGGNEQFF
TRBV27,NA,CASSSSLLPYNEQFF
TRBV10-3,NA,CAISERGDEQYF
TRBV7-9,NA,CASSHTDRNTEAFF
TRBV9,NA,CASTPAAGGMGAFF
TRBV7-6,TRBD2,CASQRLAGSSYEQYF